Sequencing of this T cell receptor beta chain was carried out in a study of CD8 T cells in ankylosing spondylitis. Notes on the study in general: The study looked at matched synovial fluid samples from ankylosing spondylitis patients. Disease-linked clones were reported to be significantly enriched there. For ankylosing spondylitis blood, a TCR beta motif of 7 or 8 highly homologous variants appeared characteristic. Earlier literature documents some of the motif variants in reactive arthritis synovial fluid and blood.

Looked up from germline, CDR1 is SGHNT and CDR2 is YYREEE (reference sequence). CDR3 length equals 12 residues. The germline V and J ends were trimmed by 4 bases and 7 bases, with 6 bases remaining between them. Each TCR beta library was made by quantitative 5'-RACE that incorporated molecular barcodes. TCRdb analysed the 5' RACE reads with MiXCR anew, one entry per CDR3 protein. The sample shows 390,000 or so distinct CDR3 sequences, around 22% of them seen only once. This clonotype was seen just once. No antigen is known for it. This chain joins TRBV5-4 and TRBJ1-6; unclear D gene. Input material: blood, either unsorted or a sorted T cell fraction (not recorded which). The sequence was obtained from a male donor with ankylosing spondylitis. CDR3 DNA sequence: TGTGCCAGCAGCGGCGCAAATTCACCCCTCCACTTT. It is translated as CASSGANSPLHF.